This passage covers 2 T cell receptor beta chains from one sample sequenced in a study of technical replicates of blood from a few donors. Sequencing was performed with immunoSEQ multiplex PCR; in TCRdb, only in-frame clones are kept and a portion is missing. The table lists some 77,000 clones, around 85% of them singletons, with 4.5% to 5.5% in the top ten. The material sequenced was PBMCs. The receptors stem from a human donor in good health. Some clones in this sample may be carry-over from other donors' samples.

This clone was seen once. The chain combines TRBV7-2 with TRBJ2-7; D perhaps matches TRBD1 (5 bases). With 10 bases removed from V and 3 bases from J, the gap between germline ends came to 13 bases. Looked up from germline, CDR1 is SGHTA and CDR2 is FQGNSA. CDR3 size: 12 residues. CDR3 nucleotides: TGTGCCACCTCAAGACAGAGCTACGAGCAGTACTTC. Translating it yields CATSRQSYEQYF.

The chain is built from TRBV7-3 and TRBJ2-7; TRBD1 matches at 8 bases. Germline CDR1 and CDR2: SGHTA and FQGTGA. This CDR3 spans 17 amino acids. The J segment lost 7 bases and the V segment lost 2 bases, leaving 16 bases of the junction unmatched. CDR3 residues: CASSLEEVTGEIWEQYF. The CDR3 coding sequence is TGTGCCAGCAGCTTAGAGGAGGTGACAGGGGAAATTTGGGAGCAGTACTTC. The complete variable domain, with remaining parts taken from reference TRBV7-3 and TRBJ2-7, reads GAGVSQTPSNKVTEKGKYVELRCDPISGHTALYWYRQSLGQGPEFLIYFQGTGAADDSGLPNDRFFAVRPEGSVSTLKIQRTERGDSAVYLCASSLEEVTGEIWEQYFGPGTRLTVT.